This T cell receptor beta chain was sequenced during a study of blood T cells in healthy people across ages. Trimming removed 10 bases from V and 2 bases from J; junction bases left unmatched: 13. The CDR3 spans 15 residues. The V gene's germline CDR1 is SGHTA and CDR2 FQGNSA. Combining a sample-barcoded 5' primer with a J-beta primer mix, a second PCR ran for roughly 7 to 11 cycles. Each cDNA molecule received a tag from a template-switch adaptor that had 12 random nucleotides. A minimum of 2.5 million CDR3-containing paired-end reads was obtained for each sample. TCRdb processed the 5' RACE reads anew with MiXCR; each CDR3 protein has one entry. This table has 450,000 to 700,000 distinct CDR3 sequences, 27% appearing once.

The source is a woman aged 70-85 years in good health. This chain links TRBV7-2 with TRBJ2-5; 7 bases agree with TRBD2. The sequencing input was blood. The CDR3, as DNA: TGTGCCACCTTGGTGTCTAGCGGAAGACAAGAGACCCAGTACTTC. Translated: CATLVSSGRQETQYF. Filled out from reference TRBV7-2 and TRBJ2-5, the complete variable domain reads GAGVSQSPSNKVTEKGKDVELRCDPISGHTALYWYRQSLGQGLEFLIYFQGNSAPDKSGLPSDRFSAERTGGSVSTLTIQRTQQEDSAVYLCATLVSSGRQETQYFGPGTRLLVL.